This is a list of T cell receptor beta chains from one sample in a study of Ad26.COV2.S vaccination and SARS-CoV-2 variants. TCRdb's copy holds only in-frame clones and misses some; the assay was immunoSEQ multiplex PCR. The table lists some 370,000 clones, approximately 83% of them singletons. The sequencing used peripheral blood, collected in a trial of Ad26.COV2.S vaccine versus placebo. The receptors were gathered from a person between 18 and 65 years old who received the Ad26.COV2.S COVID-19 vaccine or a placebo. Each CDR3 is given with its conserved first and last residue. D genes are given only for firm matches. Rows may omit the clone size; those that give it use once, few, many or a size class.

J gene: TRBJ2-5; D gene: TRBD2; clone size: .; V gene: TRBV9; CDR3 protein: CASSPGGTFQETQYF; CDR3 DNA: TGTGCCAGCAGCCCCGGGGGGACGTTCCAAGAGACCCAGTACTTC
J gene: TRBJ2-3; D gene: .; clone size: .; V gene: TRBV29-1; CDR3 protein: CSVVGKIGQAADTQYF; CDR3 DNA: TGCAGCGTTGTGGGGAAAATCGGTCAGGCCGCAGATACGCAGTATTTT
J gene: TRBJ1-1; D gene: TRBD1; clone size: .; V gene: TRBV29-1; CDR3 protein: CSVVNRDRKVNTEAFF; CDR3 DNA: TGCAGCGTTGTTAACCGGGACAGAAAGGTGAACACTGAAGCTTTCTTT
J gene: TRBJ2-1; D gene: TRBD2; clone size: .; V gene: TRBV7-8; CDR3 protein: CASSLAPSGGGNEQFF; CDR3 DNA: TGTGCCAGCAGCTTAGCTCCTAGCGGGGGAGGAAATGAGCAGTTCTTC
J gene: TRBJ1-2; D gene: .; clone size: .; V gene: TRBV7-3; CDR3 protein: CASSPDRNYGYTF; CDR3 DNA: TGTGCCAGCAGCCCCGACAGGAACTATGGCTACACCTTC
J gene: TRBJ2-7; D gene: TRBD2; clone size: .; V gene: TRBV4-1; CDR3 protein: CASSPESGRALYEQYF; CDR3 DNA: TGCGCCAGCAGTCCGGAGAGCGGGAGGGCCCTCTACGAGCAGTACTTC
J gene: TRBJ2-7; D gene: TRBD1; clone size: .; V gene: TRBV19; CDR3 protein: CASSEGTAYEQYF; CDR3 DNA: TGTGCCAGTAGCGAAGGGACAGCCTACGAGCAGTACTTC
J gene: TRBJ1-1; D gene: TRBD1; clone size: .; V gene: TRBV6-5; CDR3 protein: CASRGTGRNTEAFF; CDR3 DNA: TGTGCCAGCAGGGGGACAGGGAGGAACACTGAAGCTTTCTTT
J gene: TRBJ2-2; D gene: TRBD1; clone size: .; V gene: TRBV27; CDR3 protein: CASARDSTGELFF; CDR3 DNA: TGTGCCAGCGCCCGGGACAGCACCGGGGAGCTGTTTTTT
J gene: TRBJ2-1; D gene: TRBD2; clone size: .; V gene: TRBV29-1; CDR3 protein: CSLWIGGSNHNEQFF; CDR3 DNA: TGCAGCCTTTGGATTGGCGGGAGCAACCACAATGAGCAGTTCTTC
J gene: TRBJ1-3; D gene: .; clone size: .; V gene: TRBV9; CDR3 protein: CASSVLSAGNTIYF; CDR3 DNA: TGTGCCAGCAGCGTTTTGAGCGCTGGAAACACCATATATTTT
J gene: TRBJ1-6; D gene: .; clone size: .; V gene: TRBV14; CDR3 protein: CASSQVGQGLSSPLHF; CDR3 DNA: TGTGCCAGCAGCCAAGTCGGCCAGGGTCTCTCTTCACCCCTCCACTTT
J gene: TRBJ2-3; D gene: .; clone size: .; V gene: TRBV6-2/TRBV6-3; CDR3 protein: CASSYSRGNTDTQYF; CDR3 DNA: TGTGCCAGCAGTTATTCTCGGGGGAACACAGATACGCAGTATTTT
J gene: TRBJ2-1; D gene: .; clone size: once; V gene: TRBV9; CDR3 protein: CASSVVGDLWGNEQFF; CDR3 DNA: TGTGCCAGCAGCGTAGTAGGGGACCTCTGGGGGAATGAGCAGTTCTTC
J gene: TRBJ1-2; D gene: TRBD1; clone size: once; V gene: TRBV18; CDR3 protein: CASSPTGEIYGYTF; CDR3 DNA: TGTGCCAGCTCACCGACAGGGGAAATCTATGGCTACACCTTC
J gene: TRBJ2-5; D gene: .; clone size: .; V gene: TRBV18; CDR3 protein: CASSPADVETQYF; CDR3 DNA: TGTGCCAGCTCCCCCGCCGATGTGGAGACCCAGTACTTC
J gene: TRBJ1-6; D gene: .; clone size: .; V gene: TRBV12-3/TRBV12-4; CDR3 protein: CASSLRNSPLHF; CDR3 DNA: TGTGCCAGCAGTTTACGTAATTCACCCCTCCACTTT
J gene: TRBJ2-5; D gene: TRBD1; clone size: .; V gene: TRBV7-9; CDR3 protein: CASSPPRTGGETQYF; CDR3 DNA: TGTGCCAGCAGCCCGCCCCGGACAGGGGGAGAGACCCAGTACTTC
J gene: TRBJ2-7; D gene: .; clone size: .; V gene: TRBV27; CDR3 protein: CASKRGSSKGYEQYF; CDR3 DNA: TGTGCCAGCAAACGCGGGTCCTCGAAAGGCTACGAGCAGTACTTC
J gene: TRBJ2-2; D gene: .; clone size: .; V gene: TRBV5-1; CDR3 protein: CASSVGRELTGELFF; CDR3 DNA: TGCGCCAGCAGCGTGGGTAGGGAATTAACCGGGGAGCTGTTTTTT
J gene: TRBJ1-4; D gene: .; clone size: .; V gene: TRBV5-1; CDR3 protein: CASSTGAIIANEKLFF; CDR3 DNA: TGCGCCAGCAGCACCGGGGCCATCATTGCTAATGAAAAACTGTTTTTT
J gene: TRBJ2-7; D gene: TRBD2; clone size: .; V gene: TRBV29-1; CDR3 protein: CSGVTSGKPYEQYF; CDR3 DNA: TGCAGCGGGGTTACTAGCGGGAAACCCTACGAGCAGTACTTC
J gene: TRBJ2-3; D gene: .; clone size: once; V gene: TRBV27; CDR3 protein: CASREILPTGDTQYF; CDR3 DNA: TGTGCCAGCAGGGAGATCCTCCCCACGGGAGATACGCAGTATTTT
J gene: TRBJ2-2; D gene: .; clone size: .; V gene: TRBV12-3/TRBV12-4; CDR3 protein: CASSLAPGELFF; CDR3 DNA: TGTGCCAGCAGTCTAGCCCCGGGGGAGCTGTTTTTT
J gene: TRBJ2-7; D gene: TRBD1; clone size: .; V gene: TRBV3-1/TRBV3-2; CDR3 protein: CASSQDRTGQGHYEQYF; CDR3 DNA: TGTGCCAGCAGCCAAGACAGAACGGGACAGGGCCACTACGAGCAGTACTTC